This T cell receptor (beta chain) was identified during a study of blood T cell repertoires in COVID-19. As for the study in general: T cells, B-cell-depleted T cells, or PBMCs supplied cDNA or gDNA.

Followed over time, Seattle patients had been enrolled while infection was active. Clones were read by immunoSEQ multiplex PCR, and TCRdb kept only the in-frame ones, dropping some. The profile shows 75,000 to 90,000 clones, around 78% of them singletons. There are a few counts of this clone. Material: peripheral blood. The receptor was derived from a man between 60 and 70 years old with COVID-19, enrolled during active disease.

Written as DNA, the CDR3 is TGTGCCAGCAGCGACCCTAGCGGGACTTCTTTCTTC. Translation: CASSDPSGTSFF. This chain links TRBV9 with TRBJ2-1; 9 bases fit TRBD2. The CDR3 spans 12 residues. Germline-derived CDR1 and CDR2 are SGDLS and YYNGEE. V dropped 3 bases and J dropped 16; count of bases not matched to a gene: 8.